Each of the 5 T cell receptor beta chains below was sequenced from the same sample in a study of blood T cell repertoires in COVID-19. The method was immunoSEQ multiplex PCR; TCRdb's version includes in-frame clones alone and lacks a portion of them. The table has 65,000 to 70,000 clones, about four fifths seen once. The source material was peripheral blood. The source is a woman aged 60-75 years with acute or convalescent COVID-19.

Comments on this clone: The identical CDR3 is also encoded by other nucleotide sequences in the sample. The genes are TRBV5-1 and TRBJ2-7, with D possibly TRBD2 on 6 matching bases. Deletions cut 0 bases from V and 3 bases from J, with 10 bases between. This CDR3 spans 14 amino acids. Per germline, CDR1 SGHRS and CDR2 YFSETQ. The CDR3: CASSLVAGSYEQYF. The CDR3 DNA follows: TGCGCCAGCAGCTTGGTGGCGGGGAGCTACGAGCAGTACTTC.

The chain joins TRBV28 to TRBJ2-2; possibly TRBD2 for D (5 bases). Trimming took 8 bases from V and 4 from J, leaving 8 bases between them. This CDR3 is 12 amino acids long. Per germline, CDR1 MDHEN and CDR2 SYDVKM. Written as DNA, the CDR3 is TGTGCCAGCTCACGGGGCACCGGGGAGCTGTTTTTT. Translation: CASSRGTGELFF. The variable domain in full, with the rest retrieved from reference TRBV28 and TRBJ2-2, is DVKVTQSSRYLVKRTGEKVFLECVQDMDHENMFWYRQDPGLGLRLIYFSYDVKMKEKGDIPEGYSVSREKKERFSLILESASTNQTSMYLCASSRGTGELFFGEGSRLTVL.

This clone was counted between two and nine times. This chain uses TRBV10-3 with TRBJ2-7; D call uncertain. CDR3 length: 16 amino acids. The germline V gene has CDR1 ENHRY and CDR2 SYGVKD. V was trimmed by 0 bases and J by 0 bases, leaving 12 bases between them. CDR3 sequence (DNA): TGTGCCATCAGTGAGTCTAAGCTGCGCTCCTCCTACGAGCAGTACTTC. Translation gives CAISESKLRSSYEQYF.

The V gene is TRBV7-9, the J gene TRBJ2-2, with TRBD1 matching over 9 bases. Germline trimming cut 7 bases from V and 6 bases from J; bases unmatched to any gene: 6. Germline loops: CDR1 SEHNR, CDR2 FQNEAQ (reference sequence). This CDR3 contains 14 residues. CDR3 DNA sequence: TGTGCCAGCATAGGGACAGGGTTTTCCGGGGAGCTGTTTTTT. Encoded protein: CASIGTGFSGELFF.

The V gene is TRBV27, the J gene TRBJ2-4; the match to TRBD1 covers 8 bases. There are 17 residues in the CDR3. CDR1 and CDR2 (germline): MNHEY, SMNVEV (reference sequence). Trimming took 3 bases from V and 2 from J; bases not matched to a gene: 9. The CDR3 bases are TGTGCCAGCAGTTTTAAACAACAGGGGGTTTCCAAAAACATTCAGTACTTC. It yields the protein CASSFKQQGVSKNIQYF.